This passage covers 5 T cell receptor beta chains from one sample sequenced in a study of shared clonotypes between healthy human individuals. TCRdb's copy holds only in-frame clones and misses some; the assay was immunoSEQ multiplex PCR. The profile shows about 230,000 clones, 65% of them singletons. The specimen sequenced was memory CD4+ T cells sorted from blood. Subset here: CD45RA-negative fraction. These TCRs come from a man aged 25-45 years in good health.

This clone appeared once. The chain joins TRBV9 to TRBJ1-2, with a weak D call TRBD1 (6 bases). Germline CDR1 reads SGDLS; CDR2 reads YYNGEE. Trimming cost V 0 bases and J 4 bases, with 16 bases left between them. CDR3 size: 16 residues. This CDR3 reads CASSVDFGGGGYGYTF. As DNA, the CDR3 is TGTGCCAGCAGCGTAGATTTCGGAGGGGGAGGCTATGGCTACACCTTC. The variable domain in full, with the rest retrieved from reference TRBV9 and TRBJ1-2, is DSGVTQTPKHLITATGQRVTLRCSPRSGDLSVYWYQQSLDQGLQFLIQYYNGEERAKGNILERFSAQQFPDLHSELNLSSLELGDSALYFCASSVDFGGGGYGYTFGSGTRLTVV.

This clone showed up just a few times. The V and J genes are TRBV5-6 and TRBJ2-1; D unresolved. The V end was cut by 2 bases, the J end by 5 bases, with 17 bases between. The CDR3 sequence is 16 residues long. Germline CDR1 reads SGHDT; CDR2 reads YYEEEE. Here the CDR3 reads CASSFPTSLFDNEQFF. The CDR3 DNA reads as TGTGCCAGCAGCTTCCCGACATCCCTCTTTGACAATGAGCAGTTCTTC.

The rearrangement uses TRBV5-1 and TRBJ2-3; 9 nucleotides agree with TRBD1. CDR3 size: 17 residues. Trimming removed 4 bases from V and 0 bases from J; junction bases left unmatched: 9. Germline-derived CDR1 and CDR2 are SGHRS and YFSETQ. The DNA of the CDR3 is TGCGCCAGCAGCGTAATACAGGGGGCACTTAGCACAGATACGCAGTATTTT. Its protein product is CASSVIQGALSTDTQYF.

The chain uses TRBV19 and TRBJ1-2, with 8 positions matching TRBD1. The V and J ends lost 8 bases and 8 bases, in that order; junction bases with no gene match: 13. The CDR3 has 14 amino acids. In germline, CDR1 is LNHDA, CDR2 SQIVND (reference sequence). The CDR3 bases are TGTGCCAGTCACCACCGGACAGGGATCGGCGGCTACACCTTC. Encoded protein: CASHHRTGIGGYTF.

This clone was observed a few times. The CDR3 coding sequence is TGCAGTGCAAACCGAGATAGCGTGCAGTACTTC. Its protein is CSANRDSVQYF. This chain uses TRBV20-1 with TRBJ2-7; tentatively, D is TRBD2 (5 bases). The CDR3 contains 11 residues. The V end lost 6 bases, the J end lost 9 bases, and 15 bases lay between the germline ends. Germline-derived CDR1 and CDR2 are DFQATT and SNEGSKA (reference sequence).